A single sample gave rise to the 3 T cell receptor beta chains below, sequenced in a study of blood T cell repertoires in COVID-19. Profiling relied on immunoSEQ multiplex PCR, and the TCRdb table lists in-frame clones only, not all of them. This sample has under 100,000 clones, with around 85% found just once. The sample was peripheral blood. These receptors came from a man younger than 40 with acute or convalescent COVID-19.

CDR3 amino acids: CASRSITGELFF. The CDR3 coding sequence is TGCGCCAGCCGGAGCATCACCGGGGAGCTGTTTTTT. The rearrangement joins TRBV5-1 to TRBJ2-2; no clear D. The V and J ends lost 7 bases and 4 bases respectively, with 8 bases between them. This CDR3 comprises 12 residues. The germline V gene has CDR1 SGHRS and CDR2 YFSETQ. Filled out from reference TRBV5-1 and TRBJ2-2, the complete variable domain reads KAGVTQTPRYLIKTRGQQVTLSCSPISGHRSVSWYQQTPGQGLQFLFEYFSETQRNKGNFPGRFSGRQFSNSRSEMNVSTLELGDSALYLCASRSITGELFFGEGSRLTVL.

The V and J genes are TRBV10-3 and TRBJ2-1; 13 nucleotides line up with TRBD2. The CDR3 has 17 amino acids. Germline-derived CDR1 and CDR2 are ENHRY and SYGVKD. V dropped 0 bases and J dropped 7; count of bases not matched to a gene: 6. In DNA, the CDR3 is TGTGCCATCAGTGAGTCCCTAACTAGCGGGAGGGGTAATGAGCAGTTCTTC. It specifies CAISESLTSGRGNEQFF.

DNA for the CDR3: TGTGCCAGCAGTTCCCGGCCGCGGACTAGCGGGCAATTACAAGAGACCCAGTACTTC. Translating gives CASSSRPRTSGQLQETQYF. The chain is built from TRBV7-9 and TRBJ2-5; 11 bases agree with TRBD2. The CDR3 spans 19 residues. V gave up 6 bases and J gave up 2 bases; unmatched junction bases: 17. CDR1 is SEHNR and CDR2 is FQNEAQ in the germline V gene (reference sequence).